These T cell receptor beta chains were read from a single sample in a study of cytomegalovirus exposure and HLA in healthy donors. The assay was immunoSEQ multiplex PCR, and TCRdb's table has in-frame clones only and misses some. The table lists 88,000 or so clones, 62% of them singletons. Sequenced material: PBMCs. The source is a male donor in good health and CMV-seropositive. Both conserved end residues are part of each CDR3. Fields, in order: J gene, clone size, D gene, V gene, CDR3 protein, CDR3 DNA. D genes are given only for firm matches. Where a row states a size, it is once, few, many or the class of an expanded clone; other rows omit it.

>TRBJ2-7|once|-|TRBV29-1
CSVGEGGSYEQYF
TGCAGCGTTGGAGAGGGAGGAAGCTACGAGCAGTACTTC
>TRBJ2-5|few|-|TRBV7-3
CASSLSPGLQETQYF
TGTGCCAGCAGCTTAAGTCCCGGACTACAAGAGACCCAGTACTTC
>TRBJ1-5|-|-|TRBV6-5
CASSYSGSHQPQHF
TGTGCCAGCAGTTACTCCGGGTCCCATCAGCCCCAGCATTTT
>TRBJ2-3|-|TRBD2|TRBV19
CASSIGTSGGTNTQYF
TGTGCCAGTAGTATAGGGACCAGCGGGGGGACGAATACGCAGTATTTT
>TRBJ2-4|few|TRBD1|TRBV28
CASSSGQGRLVNIQYF
TGTGCCAGCAGTTCGGGACAGGGGAGGCTGGTAAACATTCAGTACTTC
>TRBJ1-1|-|-|TRBV2
CASGRPREAFF
TGTGCCAGCGGTCGTCCCAGGGAAGCTTTCTTT
>TRBJ1-2|-|-|TRBV7-9
CASSLAGGNYGYTF
TGTGCCAGCAGCTTAGCCGGAGGGAACTATGGCTACACCTTC
>TRBJ2-1|few|TRBD1|TRBV28
CASSSGTGEGNEQFF
TGTGCCAGCAGTTCCGGGACAGGGGAAGGTAATGAGCAGTTCTTC
>TRBJ2-3|few|TRBD2|TRBV5-3
CARMGLAVYTDTQYF
TGTGCCAGAATGGGACTAGCGGTTTACACAGATACGCAGTATTTT
>TRBJ1-1|-|-|TRBV11-3
CASSSPRVAEAFF
TGTGCCAGCAGCTCTCCCCGGGTGGCTGAAGCTTTCTTT
>TRBJ1-5|-|-|TRBV19
CASSIRDQPQHF
TGTGCCAGTAGTATTCGGGATCAGCCCCAGCATTTT
>TRBJ2-5|-|TRBD2|TRBV5-4
CASSRAAGGPPGTQYF
TGTGCCAGCAGCAGGGCAGCGGGAGGGCCCCCTGGGACCCAGTACTTC
>TRBJ1-5|few|TRBD1|TRBV28
CASSPPGQGRGQPQHF
TGTGCCAGCAGTCCACCCGGACAGGGAAGAGGACAGCCCCAGCATTTT
>TRBJ1-1|-|-|TRBV5-4
CASSLAKGGNTEAFF
TGTGCCAGCAGCTTGGCCAAAGGCGGGAACACTGAAGCTTTCTTT
>TRBJ1-4|-|-|TRBV5-6
CASRPTGSNEKLFF
TGTGCCAGCAGACCGACAGGATCTAATGAAAAACTGTTTTTT
>TRBJ2-2|-|TRBD2|TRBV2
CASSGLAGGTGELFF
TGTGCCAGCAGTGGCCTAGCGGGAGGGACCGGGGAGCTGTTTTTT
>TRBJ2-6|-|-|TRBV29-1
CSVSGAGANVLTF
TGCAGCGTTTCCGGGGCTGGGGCCAACGTCCTGACTTTC
>TRBJ1-6|-|TRBD1|TRBV7-9
CASSSRGPDNSPLHF
TGTGCCAGCAGCTCCAGGGGGCCGGATAATTCACCCCTCCACTTT
>TRBJ1-4|-|TRBD1|TRBV7-2
CASSSLQGATNEKLFF
TGTGCCAGCAGCTCGCTACAGGGGGCAACTAATGAAAAACTGTTTTTT
>TRBJ1-2|-|-|TRBV29-1
CSVPRQTNYGYTF
TGCAGCGTCCCCCGACAGACTAACTATGGCTACACCTTC
>TRBJ2-1|many|-|TRBV5-6
CASSLPAGEQFF
TGTGCCAGCAGCTTGCCGGCGGGAGAGCAGTTCTTC
>TRBJ1-6|once|TRBD1|TRBV15
CATSRSGQGNSPLHF
TGTGCCACCAGCAGATCGGGACAGGGAAATTCACCCCTCCACTTT
>TRBJ2-6|-|TRBD1|TRBV27
CASSTLGTGLPGANVLTF
TGTGCCAGCAGCACCTTGGGGACAGGGCTCCCTGGGGCCAACGTCCTGACTTTC
>TRBJ2-1|few|TRBD1|TRBV5-1
CASGPGQLNEQFF
TGCGCCAGCGGTCCGGGACAGCTCAATGAGCAGTTCTTC
>TRBJ1-1|-|TRBD1|TRBV7-6
CASSLEGQGVYTEAFF
TGTGCCAGCAGCTTAGAGGGACAGGGAGTTTACACTGAAGCTTTCTTT
>TRBJ2-1|-|-|TRBV11-2
CASSLVPRLVLSPNEQFF
TGTGCCAGCAGCTTAGTTCCTAGACTAGTCTTATCACCCAATGAGCAGTTCTTC
>TRBJ2-1|-|TRBD1|TRBV7-2
CASRSTGGGLYNEQFF
TGTGCCAGCAGATCGACAGGGGGAGGTCTCTACAATGAGCAGTTCTTC
>TRBJ2-7|-|-|TRBV4-1
CASSQEPQDYEQYF
TGCGCCAGCAGCCAAGAGCCACAGGACTACGAGCAGTACTTC
>TRBJ2-7|-|-|TRBV28
CASRGSLPYEQYF
TGTGCCTCCCGGGGGAGTCTTCCCTACGAGCAGTACTTC
>TRBJ1-1|once|TRBD1|TRBV29-1
CSVDRGLEAFF
TGCAGCGTTGACAGGGGGCTTGAAGCTTTCTTT
>TRBJ1-2|once|TRBD1|TRBV2
CASVPPGQGNYGYTF
TGTGCCAGCGTCCCGCCGGGACAGGGAAACTATGGCTACACCTTC